This entry lists 25 T cell receptor beta chains sequenced from one sample in a study of cytomegalovirus exposure and HLA in healthy donors. Only in-frame clones appear in the TCRdb table, and some are missing; sequencing was by immunoSEQ multiplex PCR. The sample holds around 95,000 clones; 85% are singletons and the top ten take roughly 20%. The sequenced sample was PBMCs. The receptors come from a man between 18 and 35 years old in good health and CMV-seropositive.

This clone was detected only a few times. The chain employs TRBV7-2 and TRBJ1-4; D ambiguous. The V end was cut by 0 bases, the J end by 4 bases, with 9 bases between. Germline CDR1 is SGHTA and CDR2 is FQGNSA. This CDR3 has 15 residues. CDR3 sequence (DNA): TGTGCCAGCAGCTTAGCCGTGACTTATAATGAAAAACTGTTTTTT. Protein: CASSLAVTYNEKLFF. Using reference TRBV7-2 and TRBJ1-4 for the parts outside the CDR3, the full variable domain is GAGVSQSPSNKVTEKGKDVELRCDPISGHTALYWYRQSLGQGLEFLIYFQGNSAPDKSGLPSDRFSAERTGGSVSTLTIQRTQQEDSAVYLCASSLAVTYNEKLFFGSGTQLSVL.

The V and J genes are TRBV29-1 and TRBJ1-4, with D possibly TRBD1 on 6 matching bases. The V gene lost 7 bases and the J gene lost 8 bases, with 8 bases spanning the gap. Germline lookup yields CDR1 SQVTM and CDR2 ANQGSEA. There are 10 residues in the CDR3. CDR3 sequence: CSAGTEKLFF. The CDR3 coding sequence is TGCAGCGCTGGGACAGAAAAACTGTTTTTT.

V and J are TRBV5-1 and TRBJ2-3, with D possibly TRBD1 on 6 matching bases. V shed 0 bases and J shed 5 bases, with 10 bases lying between them. Germline V gene data show CDR1 as SGHRS and CDR2 as YFSETQ. The CDR3 runs 14 residues. CDR3 loop: CASSLVSGEDTQYF. Here the CDR3 DNA reads TGCGCCAGCAGCTTGGTTTCAGGGGAAGATACGCAGTATTTT.

By share, this clone ranks as medium-sized. The genes are TRBV10-2 and TRBJ1-5, with D possibly matching TRBD1 (5 bases). The V and J ends lost 2 bases and 5 bases respectively, with 13 bases between them. Germline V lookup: CDR1 WSHSY, CDR2 SAAADI. The CDR3 spans 15 residues. The CDR3: CASSEGAEIDQPQHF. CDR3 DNA sequence: TGCGCCAGCAGTGAGGGGGCAGAGATTGATCAGCCCCAGCATTTT.

V gene TRBV25-1 combines with J gene TRBJ1-5; a possible D gene is TRBD1 (5 bases). Germline V gene sequence: CDR1 MGHDK, CDR2 SYGVNS. The ends were cut back, 4 bases at V and 1 base at J, with 8 bases in the middle. The CDR3 runs 14 residues. CDR3 residues: CASSGGGSNQPQHF. CDR3 sequence (DNA): TGTGCCAGCAGTGGGGGGGGAAGCAATCAGCCCCAGCATTTT.

The V and J genes are TRBV28 and TRBJ1-2, with 9 positions matching TRBD1. The CDR3 is 15 amino acids. V dropped 5 bases and J dropped 4; count of bases not matched to a gene: 8. Germline CDR1 MDHEN, CDR2 SYDVKM. This CDR3 is CASSPRDRVGYGYTF. The DNA for the CDR3 is TGTGCCAGCAGTCCCCGGGACAGGGTGGGCTATGGCTACACCTTC.

J is TRBJ1-4 and V is TRBV4-1; TRBD1 aligns across 8 bases. The CDR3 is 17 amino acids. J was trimmed by 3 bases and V by 4 bases; bases with no gene match: 10. Germline V lookup: CDR1 MGHRA, CDR2 YSYEKL. The CDR3 reads CASSRKDRGQANEKLFF. The CDR3 DNA reads as TGCGCCAGCAGCCGGAAAGACAGGGGTCAGGCTAATGAAAAACTGTTTTTT.

This clone was observed a single time. The rearrangement links TRBV7-2 to TRBJ2-2, with 9 bases that match TRBD1. This CDR3 has 15 amino acids. The V gene's germline CDR1 is SGHTA and CDR2 FQGNSA. After removal of 5 bases from V and 4 bases from J, the junction contained 5 bases not matched to a gene. The DNA for the CDR3 is TGTGCCAGCAGCCCGCGGGACAGGGCCACCGGGGAGCTGTTTTTT. This translates into CASSPRDRATGELFF.

V and J are TRBV6-1 and TRBJ1-1; a possible D gene is TRBD1 (5 bases). V lost 6 bases, J lost 1 base, and 9 bases lay in between. This CDR3 comprises 13 residues. The germline V gene encodes CDR1 MNHNS and CDR2 SASEGT. CDR3 amino acids: CASRETANTEAFF. Here the CDR3 DNA reads TGTGCCAGCAGAGAGACAGCGAACACTGAAGCTTTCTTT.

The chain links TRBV9 to TRBJ2-1, with D possibly TRBD1 on 6 matching bases. The CDR3 consists of 14 residues. CDR1 and CDR2 (germline): SGDLS, YYNGEE. Between the trimmed V and J ends, which lost 3 bases and 3 bases, there was a span of 10 bases. CDR3 sequence: CASSGGQIYNEQFF. Written as DNA, the CDR3 is TGTGCCAGCAGCGGAGGACAGATCTACAATGAGCAGTTCTTC.

This clone was found a few times. The chain combines TRBV15 with TRBJ2-5; unclear D gene. CDR1 LNHNV and CDR2 YYDKDF come from the germline V gene (reference sequence). The V and J ends lost 0 bases and 3 bases respectively, with 5 bases between them. The CDR3 length is 13 residues. CDR3 residues: CATSRDLEETQYF. In nucleotides, the CDR3 is TGTGCCACCAGCAGAGATCTAGAAGAGACCCAGTACTTC.

This sequence joins TRBV21-1 and TRBJ2-7; no DNA check was done on the table's D call, TRBD1. TRBV21-1 is termed a pseudogene. The CDR3 length is 14 residues. The CDR3 protein is CASSITGCSYEQYV. CDR3 bases: TGTGCCAGCAGCATTACAGGGTGCTCCTACGAGCAGTACGTC.

The chain is built from TRBV7-9 and TRBJ1-4; maybe TRBD1 (5 bases). The CDR3 is 15 residues long. Germline CDR1 reads SEHNR; CDR2 reads FQNEAQ (reference sequence). V was clipped by 5 bases and J by 5 bases, with 15 bases between them. CDR3 sequence (DNA): TGTGCCAGCAGCCCTGCGGGGACGGCAAATGAAAAACTGTTTTTT. It translates to CASSPAGTANEKLFF.

This rearrangement joins TRBV7-9 to TRBJ2-1; D not resolved. CDR1 SEHNR and CDR2 FQNEAQ come from the germline V gene (reference sequence). Trimming left V 1 base short and J 0 bases short, with 10 bases between. The CDR3 is 16 amino acids. CDR3 loop: CASSLGATSSYNEQFF. As DNA, the CDR3 is TGTGCCAGCAGCTTAGGCGCCACGAGCTCCTACAATGAGCAGTTCTTC.

The V call is TRBV7-8, the J call TRBJ1-2; TRBD1 agrees at 7 bases. Germline-derived CDR1 and CDR2 are SGHVS and FQNEAQ. The CDR3 extends over 16 amino acids. After removal of 5 bases from V and 4 bases from J, the junction contained 13 bases not matched to a gene. The CDR3 sequence: CASSTYRGSQTYGYTF. CDR3 nucleotides: TGTGCCAGCAGCACGTACAGGGGTTCGCAGACCTATGGCTACACCTTC.

CDR3 DNA: TGTGCCAGCAGCGCTGGGAGGGGTCAGCCCCAGCATTTT. Amino acids: CASSAGRGQPQHF. This chain connects TRBV16 to TRBJ1-5, with D tentatively TRBD1 (5 bases). Trimming took 5 bases from V and 6 from J, leaving 11 bases between them. CDR1 is KGHSY, CDR2 FQNENV, per germline. The CDR3 runs to 13 residues. The variable domain in full, with the rest retrieved from reference TRBV16 and TRBJ1-5, is GEEVAQTPKHLVRGEGQKAKLYCAPIKGHSYVFWYQQVLKNEFKFLISFQNENVFDETGMPKERFSAKCLPNSPCSLEIQATKLEDSAVYFCASSAGRGQPQHFGDGTRLSIL.

The chain has TRBV10-2 and TRBJ2-1; 7 nucleotides agree with TRBD2. The length of the CDR3 is 15 residues. CDR1 and CDR2 from the germline V gene are WSHSY and SAAADI. The J segment lost 0 bases and the V segment lost 4 bases, leaving 3 bases of the junction unmatched. CDR3 sequence (DNA): TGCGCCAGCAGTGGGGAGGGCCCCTCCTACAATGAGCAGTTCTTC. Translated, it gives CASSGEGPSYNEQFF.

V usage is TRBV28 and J usage is TRBJ1-2, with TRBD1 matching over 7 bases. The CDR3 is 14 amino acids. Unmatched junction bases numbered 7, after V lost 4 bases and J lost 5 bases. Germline assignment: CDR1 MDHEN and CDR2 SYDVKM. Written as DNA, the CDR3 is TGTGCCAGCAGTTACAGGTGGGGACAGTATGGCTACACCTTC. Translating it yields CASSYRWGQYGYTF.

This clone was seen a single time. The chain has TRBV18 and TRBJ2-3; 8 bases are shared with TRBD1. CDR1 KGHSH and CDR2 LQKENI come from the germline V gene. The CDR3 is made up of 15 amino acids. After removal of 3 bases from V and 2 bases from J, the junction contained 4 bases not matched to a gene. The CDR3: CASSPGQGLTDTQYF. The CDR3 DNA reads as TGTGCCAGCTCACCCGGACAGGGTCTCACAGATACGCAGTATTTT. Based on the CDR3 plus reference TRBV18 and TRBJ2-3, the full variable domain is NAGVMQNPRHLVRRRGQEARLRCSPMKGHSHVYWYRQLPEEGLKFMVYLQKENIIDESGMPKERFSAEFPKEGPSILRIQQVVRGDSAAYFCASSPGQGLTDTQYFGPGTRLTVL.

The chain is built from TRBV12-5 and TRBJ2-2, with D possibly TRBD1 on 8 matching bases. Trimming took 6 bases from V and 4 from J, leaving 15 bases between them. The germline CDR1 and CDR2 sequences are LGHNT and FRNRAP. The CDR3 extends over 15 amino acids. The DNA of the CDR3 is TGTGCTAGTGGCTACAGGGGGGGTAGCACCGGGGAGCTGTTTTTT. It codes for CASGYRGGSTGELFF.

This chain uses TRBV29-1 with TRBJ2-3; 7 positions match TRBD2. V shed 8 bases, J shed 2 bases, and the junction held 10 bases outside the gene matches. Germline V gene sequence: CDR1 SQVTM, CDR2 ANQGSEA. The CDR3 extends over 14 amino acids. As DNA, the CDR3 is TGCAGCATCAAGGGAGGGAGTCTCACAGATACGCAGTATTTT. Its protein is CSIKGGSLTDTQYF.

This rearrangement joins TRBV28 to TRBJ2-7; 9 positions agree with TRBD1. This CDR3 has 16 residues. V shed 3 bases and J 4 bases; nucleotides not matched to a gene: 10. CDR1 and CDR2 from the germline V gene are MDHEN and SYDVKM. For the CDR3, the DNA is TGTGCCAGCAGTTTGGGGGGAGTAGGACAGGGGTACGAGCAGTACTTC. Translating it yields CASSLGGVGQGYEQYF.

V usage is TRBV6-6 and J usage is TRBJ2-3; TRBD2 is a possible D gene (5 bases). With 4 bases removed from V and 3 bases from J, the gap between germline ends came to 5 bases. CDR1 and CDR2 (germline): MNHNY, SVGAGI (reference sequence). The CDR3 is 12 residues long. The CDR3 region is CASSWTTDTQYF. The CDR3 DNA reads TGTGCCAGCAGTTGGACTACAGATACGCAGTATTTT.

In its sample, this clone was seen a few times. This chain connects TRBV7-8 to TRBJ1-1; D is unresolved. This CDR3 is built from 15 residues. Trimming cost V 2 bases and J 1 base, with 11 bases left between them. Germline V gene data show CDR1 as SGHVS and CDR2 as FQNEAQ. The CDR3, as DNA: TGTGCCAGCAGCTTACCTGGCTCCCGGAACACTGAAGCTTTCTTT. This encodes CASSLPGSRNTEAFF.

Here the CDR3 reads CASSPRTGYYEQYF. In DNA form, the CDR3 reads TGTGCCAGTAGTCCCCGGACAGGCTACTACGAGCAGTACTTC. The chain combines TRBV19 with TRBJ2-7, with 7 bases aligning to TRBD1. V was clipped by 5 bases and J by 3 bases; unmatched bases: 7. CDR3 size: 14 residues. Per the germline V gene, CDR1 is LNHDA and CDR2 is SQIVND (reference sequence).